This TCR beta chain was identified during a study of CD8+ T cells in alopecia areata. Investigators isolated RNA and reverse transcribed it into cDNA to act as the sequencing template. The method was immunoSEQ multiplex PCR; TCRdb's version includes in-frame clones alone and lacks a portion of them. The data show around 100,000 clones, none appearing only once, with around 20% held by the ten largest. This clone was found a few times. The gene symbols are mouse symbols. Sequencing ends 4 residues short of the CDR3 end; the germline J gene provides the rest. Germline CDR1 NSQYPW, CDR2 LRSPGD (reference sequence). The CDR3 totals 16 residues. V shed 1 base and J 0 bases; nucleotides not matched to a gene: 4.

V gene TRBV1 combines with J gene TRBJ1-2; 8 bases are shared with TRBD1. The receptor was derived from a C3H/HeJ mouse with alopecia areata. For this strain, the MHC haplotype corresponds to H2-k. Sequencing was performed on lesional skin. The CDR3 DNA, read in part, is TGCACCTGCAGTGCAGTGAGGACAGGGCCAAACTCC. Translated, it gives CTCSAVRTGPNS. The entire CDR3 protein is CTCSAVRTGPNSDYTF.